The source of this TCR beta chain is a study of cytomegalovirus exposure and HLA in healthy donors. Regarding the study as a whole: The authors later found most CMV-associated TCR beta chains appeared HLA-restricted. It was confirmed in vitro that three of the CMV-associated chains were specific for CMV antigens. Reported findings show TCR beta sequences accurately forecast HLA-A and HLA-B alleles in most subjects. Fewer N-insertions than the roughly 700-donor mean were reportedly shown by an Asian-associated ancestry cluster in a later analysis.

As regards this clone: Its antigen remains unknown.

The study ran its PCR with 60 Vbeta and 13 Jbeta primers. TCRdb keeps only in-frame clones here, not all; method: immunoSEQ multiplex PCR. The repertoire holds about 160,000 clones, 77% seen once, with roughly 1.5% in the top ten. J was trimmed by 7 bases and V by 0 bases; bases with no gene match: 10. This CDR3 is 16 amino acids long. CDR1 SGHRS and CDR2 YFSETQ come from the germline V gene. The chain links TRBV5-1 to TRBJ2-1, with 7 bases identical to TRBD1. Input material: PBMCs. The source of this sequence is a woman between 25 and 40 years old in good health and CMV-seronegative. In DNA, the CDR3 is TGCGCCAGCAGCTTGGAGGCAGGGGGATTGGTTAATGAGCAGTTCTTC. Protein sequence: CASSLEAGGLVNEQFF.